This T cell receptor beta chain was captured in a study of T cell clones after liver transplantation. Background on the study: TCRbeta sequencing after a pre-transplant mixed lymphocyte reaction identified graft-donor-reactive clones, later tracked in post-transplant blood. As an antigen-independent comparator, third-party-reactive TCRbeta sequences came from pre-transplant mixed lymphocyte reactions. Study-level findings and limits: Compared with third party-reactive sequences, donor-reactive ones declined more, independent of withdrawal success. In a couple of subjects, few donor cells limited the measurable donor-reactive repertoire.

The repertoire was sequenced with immunoSEQ multiplex PCR; TCRdb's copy has only in-frame clones and lacks some. The repertoire holds about 120,000 clones, with 90% as singletons. The CDR3 length is 19 residues. Trimming cost V 2 bases and J 3 bases; bases outside gene matches: 15. The germline gives CDR1 SEHNR, CDR2 FQNEAQ (reference sequence). On this clone itself: Its antigen is still unknown.

The origin of this receptor is a human patient who received a liver transplant. These T cells may partly come from the graft donor. The rearrangement joins TRBV7-9 to TRBJ2-3, with 9 bases identical to TRBD2. Sequencing used CD4+ T cells from blood, obtained 12 months after liver transplant. The CDR3 DNA is TGTGCCAGCAGCTTAAATGGCGGGAGGGCCGCTATGATAACAGATACGCAGTATTTT. Protein product: CASSLNGGRAAMITDTQYF.